This note documents a single T cell receptor beta chain sequence. Investigators amplified TCR beta CDR3 regions from RNA transcripts. An initial RT-PCR round employing HTBI primers preceded a second-round multiplex PCR. TCRdb reprocessed the multiplex PCR reads with MiXCR, giving one entry per CDR3 protein. Here the sample spans roughly 480,000 distinct CDR3 sequences, roughly an eighth being singletons. These data come from a study of Graves' ophthalmopathy and Graves' hyperthyroidism. Germline-derived CDR1 and CDR2 are SGHDN and FVKESK. V was cut by 4 bases and J by 1 base, with 14 bases left in between. CDR3 length: 17 amino acids.

The specimen was blood. The receptor comes from a woman aged 25 to 45 with Graves' ophthalmopathy. The chain links TRBV14 to TRBJ2-6; no firm D call. CDR3 in amino acids: CASSLRSVPSGANVLTF. DNA of the CDR3: TGTGCCAGCAGCCTCCGATCCGTACCATCTGGGGCCAACGTCCTGACTTTC.